Here is one T cell receptor beta chain with its context. The record originates from a study of blood T cell repertoires in COVID-19. Study at large: Samples of COVID-19 (acute and convalescent) were obtained from the United States, Italy and Spain. The cDNA or gDNA used as material had been derived from T cells, B-cell-depleted T cells, or PBMCs.

Germline CDR1 reads KGHSH; CDR2 reads LQKENI. Trimming left V 3 bases short and J 0 bases short, with 6 bases between. The CDR3 extends over 14 amino acids. Assay: immunoSEQ multiplex PCR; the TCRdb copy retains only in-frame clones and omits some. The sample carries 300,000 to 450,000 clones, around 87% recorded once. The chain couples TRBV18 to TRBJ1-3; no definite D call. The sequence came from a young woman with COVID-19, enrolled during active disease. Source material: peripheral blood. CDR3 nucleotides: TGTGCCAGCTCACCCGGAGGCTCTGGAAACACCATATATTTT. It yields the protein CASSPGGSGNTIYF.